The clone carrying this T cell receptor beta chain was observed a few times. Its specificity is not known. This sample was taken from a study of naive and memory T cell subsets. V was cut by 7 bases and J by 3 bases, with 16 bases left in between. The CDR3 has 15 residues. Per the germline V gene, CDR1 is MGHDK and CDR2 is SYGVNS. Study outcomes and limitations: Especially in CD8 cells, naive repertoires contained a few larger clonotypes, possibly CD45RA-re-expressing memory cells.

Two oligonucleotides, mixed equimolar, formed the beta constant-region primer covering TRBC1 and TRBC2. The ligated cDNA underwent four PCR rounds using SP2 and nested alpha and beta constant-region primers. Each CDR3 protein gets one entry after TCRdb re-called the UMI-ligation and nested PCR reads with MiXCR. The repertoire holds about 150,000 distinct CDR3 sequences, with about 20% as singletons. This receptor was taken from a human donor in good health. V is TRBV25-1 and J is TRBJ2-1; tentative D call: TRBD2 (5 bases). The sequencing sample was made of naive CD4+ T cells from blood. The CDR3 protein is CASKPPGLIYNEQFF. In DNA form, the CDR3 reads TGTGCCAGCAAGCCCCCAGGACTTATCTACAATGAGCAGTTCTTC.